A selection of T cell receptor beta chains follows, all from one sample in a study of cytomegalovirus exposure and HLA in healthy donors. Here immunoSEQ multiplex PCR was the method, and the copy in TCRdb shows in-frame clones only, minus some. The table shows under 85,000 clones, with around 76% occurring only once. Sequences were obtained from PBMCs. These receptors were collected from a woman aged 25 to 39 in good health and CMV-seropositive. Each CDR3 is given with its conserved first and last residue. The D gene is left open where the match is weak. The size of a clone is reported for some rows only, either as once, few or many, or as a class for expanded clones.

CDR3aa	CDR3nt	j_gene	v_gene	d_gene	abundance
CATTENTEAFF	TGTGCCACAACAGAGAACACTGAAGCTTTCTTT	TRBJ1-1	TRBV28	-	-
CSVLTEIYGYTF	TGCAGCGTTCTGACGGAGATCTATGGCTACACCTTC	TRBJ1-2	TRBV29-1	-	-
CASSEPGQGILGYTF	TGTGCCAGCAGTGAACCGGGACAGGGAATTTTAGGCTACACCTTC	TRBJ1-2	TRBV25-1	TRBD1	few
CASSLRADTQYF	TGTGCCAGCAGCTTAAGAGCAGATACGCAGTATTTT	TRBJ2-3	TRBV7-2	-	-
CASSFGLADYNEQFF	TGCGCCAGCAGCTTCGGACTAGCGGACTACAATGAGCAGTTCTTC	TRBJ2-1	TRBV5-1	TRBD2	-
CASSWEGNQPQHF	TGTGCCAGCAGTTGGGAGGGCAATCAGCCCCAGCATTTT	TRBJ1-5	TRBV2	-	few
CSVVRDEQFF	TGCAGCGTTGTGCGCGATGAGCAGTTCTTC	TRBJ2-1	TRBV29-1	-	few
CASSLVRGEQFF	TGCGCCAGCAGCTTGGTTCGAGGTGAGCAGTTCTTC	TRBJ2-1	TRBV5-1	-	-
CATSRAARVDTQYF	TGTGCCACCAGCAGAGCTGCCCGCGTAGATACGCAGTATTTT	TRBJ2-3	TRBV15	-	-
CASSGGAGSTDTQYF	TGTGCCAGCAGCGGAGGGGCGGGGTCCACAGATACGCAGTATTTT	TRBJ2-3	TRBV13	-	-
CASSPSGPYEQYF	TGTGCCAGCAGTCCTAGCGGACCCTACGAGCAGTACTTC	TRBJ2-7	TRBV6-5	TRBD2	few
CASSFYTQETQYF	TGTGCCAGCAGCTTTTACACCCAAGAGACCCAGTACTTC	TRBJ2-5	TRBV5-8	-	few
CASSLAEGVAYGYTF	TGTGCCAGCAGCTTAGCGGAGGGAGTAGCCTATGGCTACACCTTC	TRBJ1-2	TRBV7-8	-	few
CASSPGGGPGKGEQFF	TGTGCCAGCAGCCCCGGGGGGGGGCCGGGGAAAGGTGAGCAGTTCTTC	TRBJ2-1	TRBV4-2	TRBD2	-
CASRLTAYSNQPQHF	TGTGCCAGCAGACTCACCGCATATAGCAATCAGCCCCAGCATTTT	TRBJ1-5	TRBV28	-	-
CASSSRQESPLHF	TGTGCCAGCAGCTCGCGACAGGAGTCACCCCTCCACTTT	TRBJ1-6	TRBV11-3	-	-
CASAVDRENTGELFF	TGTGCCAGCGCCGTCGACAGGGAGAACACCGGGGAGCTGTTTTTT	TRBJ2-2	TRBV5-4	TRBD1	-
CASSDDFRPIYTF	TGTGCCAGCAGCGACGACTTCCGACCTATCTACACCTTC	TRBJ1-2	TRBV9	-	-
CASSVGGGGADTQYF	TGTGCCAGCAGCGTAGGAGGGGGCGGCGCAGATACGCAGTATTTT	TRBJ2-3	TRBV9	TRBD1	few